The 32 T cell receptor beta chains below were found in one sample sequenced in a study of blood T cell repertoires in COVID-19. Libraries were prepared by immunoSEQ multiplex PCR; TCRdb keeps only in-frame clonotypes and omits some of them. This repertoire shows around 300,000 clones, around nine tenths found once; its top ten account for less than 2%. Material for sequencing was PBMCs or T cells enriched from blood (not recorded which). The receptor source for this set is a woman aged 40 to 50 who had recovered from COVID-19.

The chain employs TRBV15 and TRBJ2-1; the match to TRBD1 covers 12 bases. With 7 bases clipped from V and 9 bases from J, the junction kept 13 bases outside the gene matches. Germline lookup yields CDR1 LNHNV and CDR2 YYDKDF (reference sequence). The CDR3 runs to 16 residues. The CDR3 region has the DNA TGTGCCACCAAGTTTGGCGGGACAGGGGGCGAAGGTGAGCAGTTCTTC. Its protein is CATKFGGTGGEGEQFF.

V and J are TRBV7-2 and TRBJ1-2, with 7 bases aligning to TRBD1. The V gene's germline CDR1 is SGHTA and CDR2 FQGNSA. V was clipped by 5 bases and J by 4 bases; unmatched bases: 10. The CDR3 has 15 amino acids. Here the CDR3 reads CASSGATGVSYGYTF. The CDR3 DNA is TGTGCCAGCAGCGGGGCCACAGGGGTATCCTATGGCTACACCTTC. The full variable domain, completed using reference TRBV7-2 and TRBJ1-2, is GAGVSQSPSNKVTEKGKDVELRCDPISGHTALYWYRQSLGQGLEFLIYFQGNSAPDKSGLPSDRFSAERTGGSVSTLTIQRTQQEDSAVYLCASSGATGVSYGYTFGSGTRLTVV.

The gene calls are TRBV19 and TRBJ2-1; 7 nucleotides align to TRBD2. The V gene end was trimmed by 1 base and the J gene end by 3 bases; junction bases not matched to a gene: 3. In germline, CDR1 is LNHDA, CDR2 SQIVND (reference sequence). CDR3 size: 15 residues. CDR3 bases: TGTGCCAGTAGTATAGCGGGAGGTTTCTACAATGAGCAGTTCTTC. This translates into CASSIAGGFYNEQFF.

V is TRBV6-1 and J is TRBJ1-2, with TRBD1 identical over 10 bases. The length of the CDR3 is 15 residues. With V trimmed by 3 bases and J by 8 bases, 9 bases remained unmatched. The germline gives CDR1 MNHNS, CDR2 SASEGT. CDR3 protein: CASSDMTWTGGGYTF. The CDR3 DNA reads as TGTGCCAGCAGTGATATGACTTGGACAGGGGGAGGCTACACCTTC.

The chain joins TRBV9 to TRBJ1-3, with a tentative D call TRBD1 (6 bases). This CDR3 region has 16 residues. CDR1 is SGDLS and CDR2 is YYNGEE in the germline V gene. Deletions cut 0 bases from V and 0 bases from J, with 10 bases between. The CDR3: CASSVVPQGSGNTIYF. CDR3 nucleotide sequence: TGTGCCAGCAGCGTAGTTCCACAGGGCTCTGGAAACACCATATATTTT.

This clone was observed a single time. The chain employs TRBV7-2 and TRBJ2-3, with D hard to call. V lost 1 base and J lost 2, with 10 bases in between. CDR3 length: 15 amino acids. Per the germline V gene, CDR1 is SGHTA and CDR2 is FQGNSA. CDR3 in amino acids: CASSLDAVATDTQYF. For the CDR3, the DNA is TGTGCCAGCAGCTTAGACGCGGTGGCCACAGATACGCAGTATTTT.

This sequence joins TRBV29-1 and TRBJ1-6; the match to TRBD1 covers 7 bases. Germline CDR1 reads SQVTM; CDR2 reads ANQGSEA. The CDR3 runs to 14 residues. V lost 6 bases, J lost 7 bases, and 9 bases stayed unmatched. The CDR3 loop is CSVTLGTANSPLHF. The CDR3 DNA sequence: TGCAGCGTCACCCTTGGGACAGCCAATTCACCCCTCCACTTT.

For the CDR3, the DNA is TGTGCCAGCAGTGACGGGACAGGGGGGTTTCTAAGCCGATATGGCTACACCTTC. It translates to CASSDGTGGFLSRYGYTF. V is TRBV6-1 and J is TRBJ1-2; 11 bases fit TRBD1. V was clipped by 3 bases and J by 5 bases; unmatched bases: 14. The CDR3 is 18 amino acids. CDR1 is MNHNS, CDR2 SASEGT, per germline.

The rearrangement uses TRBV5-1 and TRBJ2-5, with D possibly being TRBD2 (5 bases). Germline V CDR1 and CDR2: SGHRS, YFSETQ. The CDR3 consists of 15 residues. V was clipped by 1 base and J by 1 base, with 11 bases between them. CDR3 nucleotides: TGCGCCAGCAGCTTGACGGGCGGGCCCCAAGAGACCCAGTACTTC. It translates to CASSLTGGPQETQYF.

This sequence joins TRBV7-3 and TRBJ2-2; TRBD2 agrees at 10 bases. This CDR3 spans 16 amino acids. The germline V gene has CDR1 SGHTA and CDR2 FQGTGA. V dropped 2 bases and J dropped 4; count of bases not matched to a gene: 4. CDR3 residues: CASSLAAGGTTGELFF. Here the CDR3 DNA reads TGTGCCAGCAGCTTAGCAGCGGGGGGGACCACCGGGGAGCTGTTTTTT.

The gene calls are TRBV29-1 and TRBJ1-1; tentative D call: TRBD1 (6 bases). V lost 5 bases, J lost 0 bases, and 19 bases lay in between. The CDR3 runs 16 residues. Germline CDR1 is SQVTM and CDR2 is ANQGSEA. The CDR3 protein is CSVSPGGRVLNTEAFF. For the CDR3, the DNA is TGCAGCGTTTCCCCTGGGGGCAGGGTATTGAACACTGAAGCTTTCTTT.

V is TRBV5-1 and J is TRBJ1-6; perhaps TRBD1 as D (5 bases). This CDR3 comprises 15 residues. V shed 0 bases and J shed 10 bases, with 14 bases lying between them. Germline values: CDR1 SGHRS, CDR2 YFSETQ. DNA of the CDR3: TGCGCCAGCAGCTTGGCAGGGTCTGGACGATCACCCCTCCACTTT. Residues: CASSLAGSGRSPLHF.

The chain employs TRBV2 and TRBJ2-2, with D perhaps matching TRBD1 (6 bases). The CDR3 is 15 amino acids. Germline V gene data show CDR1 as SNHLY and CDR2 as FYNNEI. The V end was cut by 7 bases, the J end by 0 bases, with 12 bases between. The CDR3 sequence is CASTDTGSNTGELFF. DNA for the CDR3: TGTGCCAGCACCGACACAGGGTCGAACACCGGGGAGCTGTTTTTT.

The V call is TRBV27, the J call TRBJ2-5; D gene uncertain. The CDR3 sequence is 13 residues long. V lost 4 bases and J lost 1, with 7 bases in between. Germline V gives CDR1 MNHEY, CDR2 SMNVEV (reference sequence). The CDR3 bases are TGTGCCAGCAGTTGGGCAGCCCAAGAGACCCAGTACTTC. Translated: CASSWAAQETQYF.

V is TRBV7-2 and J is TRBJ1-2; D may be TRBD1 (5 bases). V was cut by 2 bases and J by 1 base, with 8 bases left in between. Germline V lookup: CDR1 SGHTA, CDR2 FQGNSA. The CDR3 spans 14 residues. CDR3 sequence: CASSLTGLNYGYTF. CDR3 sequence (DNA): TGTGCCAGCAGCTTAACAGGCCTTAACTATGGCTACACCTTC.

The chain carries TRBV11-2 and TRBJ1-1; TRBD1 aligns across 10 bases. V trimming: 5 bases; J trimming: 6 bases; junction bases outside the gene matches: 15. The germline CDR1 and CDR2 sequences are SGHAT and FQNNGV. The CDR3 covers 17 residues. The CDR3 protein is CASSAAFRDRGGAEAFF. The CDR3 DNA follows: TGTGCCAGCAGCGCGGCATTCCGGGACAGGGGTGGAGCTGAAGCTTTCTTT.

The V gene is TRBV9, the J gene TRBJ2-7; a weak D match, TRBD2 (5 bases). Trimming pared 0 bases from V and 7 bases from J, leaving 11 bases between. CDR1 and CDR2 (germline): SGDLS, YYNGEE. The length of the CDR3 is 13 residues. The chain's CDR3 is CASSVAFTGEQYF. In nucleotides, the CDR3 is TGTGCCAGCAGCGTAGCTTTTACGGGGGAGCAGTACTTC.

The genes are TRBV5-8 and TRBJ1-1, with D perhaps TRBD1 (5 bases). The V gene's germline CDR1 is SGHTS and CDR2 YDEGEE. With 4 bases removed from V and 5 bases from J, the gap between germline ends came to 18 bases. This CDR3 has 15 amino acids. DNA for the CDR3: TGTGCCAGCAGCGGTGCGGGGACTTGGGGGACTGAAGCTTTCTTT. Translated, it gives CASSGAGTWGTEAFF.

The V gene is TRBV15, the J gene TRBJ1-2; no firm D call. CDR3 length: 14 amino acids. Germline V gene data show CDR1 as LNHNV and CDR2 as YYDKDF (reference sequence). The V end lost 2 bases, the J end lost 5 bases, and 12 bases lay between the germline ends. The CDR3 nucleotides are TGTGCCACCAGCAGAAATGCGGGGAGTTATGGCTACACCTTC. This translates into CATSRNAGSYGYTF.

This clone was counted between two and nine times. Additional DNA sequences in this sample encode the identical CDR3. V gene TRBV12-3 or TRBV12-4 combines with J gene TRBJ1-2; maybe TRBD1 (6 bases). This CDR3 has 13 amino acids. Trimming left V 5 bases short and J 3 bases short, with 10 bases between. CDR3 region: CASSPTGYYGYTF. The CDR3 nucleotides read TGTGCCAGCAGTCCCACAGGGTACTATGGCTACACCTTC.

V is TRBV19 and J is TRBJ1-3; D unclear. CDR1 and CDR2 from the germline V gene are LNHDA and SQIVND (reference sequence). The CDR3 has 16 residues. Trimming removed 3 bases from V and 0 bases from J, with 12 bases in between. The CDR3 region is CASSIQKAVSGNTIYF. The CDR3 nucleotides are TGTGCCAGTAGTATCCAGAAGGCGGTCTCTGGAAACACCATATATTTT.

The chain is built from TRBV12-3 or TRBV12-4 and TRBJ1-1; the D is unclear. With 5 bases removed from V and 7 bases from J, the gap between germline ends came to 14 bases. The CDR3 runs to 13 residues. CDR3 protein: CASSNQIHNEAFF. The CDR3 nucleotides read TGTGCCAGCAGTAATCAAATCCACAATGAAGCTTTCTTT.

The CDR3 DNA reads TGCGCCAGCAGCTTGGTCGGGGGGTGGCAGGCTTTCTTT. Its protein product is CASSLVGGWQAFF. This rearrangement joins TRBV5-1 to TRBJ1-1; perhaps TRBD1 as D (5 bases). Germline-derived CDR1 and CDR2 are SGHRS and YFSETQ. This CDR3 spans 13 amino acids. Trimming stripped 0 bases from V and 11 bases from J, with 14 bases between.

This chain links TRBV4-2 with TRBJ1-2, with a possible D match to TRBD1 (6 bases). Germline values: CDR1 LGHNA, CDR2 YNFKEQ. This CDR3 comprises 16 residues. V was pared by 0 bases and J by 3 bases, with 14 bases between. CDR3 DNA: TGTGCCAGCAGCCAAGATCGCAGGGGCAAAGACTATGGCTACACCTTC. This codes for CASSQDRRGKDYGYTF.

Details on this clone: The sample holds other DNA sequences that translate to the same CDR3. The chain couples TRBV5-1 to TRBJ1-1, with D hard to call. CDR3 length equals 12 residues. Trimming removed 4 bases from V and 1 base from J, with 5 bases in between. Per germline, CDR1 SGHRS and CDR2 YFSETQ. The CDR3 is CASSRGNTEAFF. The CDR3 nucleotides are TGCGCCAGCAGCCGAGGGAACACTGAAGCTTTCTTT.

This rearrangement joins TRBV30 to TRBJ1-2; D perhaps matches TRBD1 (6 bases). The V gene lost 4 bases and the J gene lost 3 bases, with 12 bases spanning the gap. The CDR3 spans 13 residues. Germline V lookup: CDR1 GTSNPN, CDR2 SVGIG (reference sequence). The CDR3, as DNA: TGTGCCTGGACCGGACAGTGGGACTATGGCTACACCTTC. As protein: CAWTGQWDYGYTF.

This sequence joins TRBV7-3 and TRBJ2-1; TRBD2 matches 8 bases. The length of the CDR3 is 16 residues. CDR1 and CDR2 from the germline V gene are SGHTA and FQGTGA. Losses at the gene ends were 1 base for V and 5 bases for J; bases not matched to a gene: 7. The CDR3 bases are TGTGCCAGCAGCTTAAATCCGGGAGGGTTGGACAATGAGCAGTTCTTC. Its protein product is CASSLNPGGLDNEQFF.

The chain carries TRBV7-3 and TRBJ1-3; 8 bases line up with TRBD1. Germline CDR1 SGHTA, CDR2 FQGTGA. The ends lost 2 bases at V and 4 bases at J; junction bases unmatched: 10. The CDR3 covers 17 residues. Here the CDR3 reads CASSLFRTGPVGNTIYF. Written as DNA, the CDR3 is TGTGCCAGCAGCTTATTTCGGACAGGGCCGGTAGGAAACACCATATATTTT.

This chain uses TRBV18 with TRBJ1-2, with D maybe TRBD1 (6 bases). V lost 1 base, J lost 3 bases, and 18 bases lay in between. Germline assignment: CDR1 KGHSH and CDR2 LQKENI. This CDR3 is 17 amino acids long. The chain's CDR3 is CASSPRLSDRPDYGYTF. The CDR3 coding sequence is TGTGCCAGCTCACCACGTCTGAGTGACAGGCCTGACTATGGCTACACCTTC.

The rearrangement joins TRBV5-1 to TRBJ1-2; the D is unclear. From germline, CDR1 is SGHRS and CDR2 YFSETQ. Trimming took 2 bases from V and 4 from J, leaving 9 bases between them. This CDR3 is 13 amino acids long. The CDR3 loop reads CASSLSQIYGYTF. The CDR3 DNA reads as TGCGCCAGCAGCTTAAGCCAAATCTATGGCTACACCTTC.

The V gene is TRBV5-4, the J gene TRBJ2-3, with D possibly being TRBD1 (5 bases). CDR1 is SGHNT and CDR2 is YYREEE in the germline V gene (reference sequence). Trimming shortened V by 5 bases and J by 5 bases, and 21 bases separated the two germline ends. The CDR3 length is 16 residues. The CDR3 DNA follows: TGTGCCAGCAGACCCCGCCTGTTGGAAGGGGAAGATACGCAGTATTTT. Translated, it gives CASRPRLLEGEDTQYF.

The gene calls are TRBV27 and TRBJ1-1; D is ambiguous. The V gene lost 5 bases and the J gene lost 1 base, with 17 bases spanning the gap. CDR3 size: 16 residues. Germline values: CDR1 MNHEY, CDR2 SMNVEV (reference sequence). CDR3 in amino acids: CASSMSGVVGNTEAFF. For the CDR3, the DNA is TGTGCCAGCAGTATGAGCGGGGTGGTAGGGAACACTGAAGCTTTCTTT.